This entry features one TCR beta chain sequence. Its antigen is currently not known. No clone much larger than this one lies a single base away; base qualities are absent. The sample belongs to a study of T cell responses to AZD1222 COVID-19 vaccine (dated by TCRdb to about 2021). Looking at the study overall: TCR sequencing covered some 240 trial participants: 200 to 220 given two doses of AZD1222 and 26 given two doses of MenACWY control vaccine. Trial participants were enrolled into age subgroups of 18-55, 56-69 and 70-plus years, which contained approximately 150, 28 and 58 TCR-sequenced participants, respectively. The paper as a whole reports these results and caveats: After two AZD1222 doses, spike-specific TCR breadth and depth were significantly higher than at day 0 and than in MenACWY recipients. The vaccine-associated CD4 TCRs covered the entire spike protein, and the dominant responses fell in regions 160-218 and 743-854. Participants were mostly white British, with more females than males. The authors suggested clonal diversity may have been underestimated. Epitopes outside the regions mutated in the B.1.351 and B.1.1.7 variants were reportedly recognized by nearly half of the unique spike-specific TCRs. Because no samples from the day 14 peak response were available, repertoires could be characterized only after the peak T cell response. Conclusions about previously exposed vaccinees are limited because only five to seven AZD1222 recipients were SARS-CoV-2 seropositive at baseline. The 56-69-year group was small, and its depth increase did not reach significance, likely because of low power.

The label giving this sample's time point can be read as: sample from adult after SARS-CoV-2 infection, after symptom onset. A couple of convalescent COVID-19 patients, sampled after symptom onset from adults with prior SARS-CoV-2 infection, were also TCR-sequenced for comparison. The CDR3 regions of human TCRbeta chains were analyzed by immunosequencing. Per the original workflow: TCRs in the repertoires were matched against a reference library of SARS-CoV-2-specific TCRs that had been generated with the MIRA antigen-specificity platform. Breadth was defined as the fraction of unique TCRs that were SARS-CoV-2-associated. Depth was defined as the fraction of total T cells that were SARS-CoV-2-associated. Each spike-specific TCR was assigned to its reactive spike region and to a CD4 or CD8 class using the MIRA data. Log10-transformed breadth and depth values were compared by one-way ANOVA with Sidak's multiple comparisons tests. What TCRdb holds here is the immuneACCESS table cut down to in-frame rearrangements. Part of the clones is not present; checked against another copy, under half of the missing clones reflect an unresolved V gene, and the others are unexplained. The DNA was the basis for D and trimming; V, J and clone size are from that table. The sample includes just over 150,000 clones, with roughly nine tenths observed a single time. Approximately 7.2% of the sample is in the top ten clones.

V is clipped by 6 bases and J by 5 bases, and the sequence between their germline boundaries is 13 bases long. The germline V gene gives CDR1 as KGHDR and CDR2 as SFDVKD. The CDR3 holds 13 amino acids from the cysteine to the phenylalanine. Of all the DNA, just the CDR3 is kept, 39 bases in frame from base 1. The rearrangement combines TRBV24-1 with TRBJ2-7; matching of 5 bases hints at TRBD1 as the D gene. Sequencing was performed on peripheral blood, taken after recovery from COVID-19. The TCR sequence derives from an adult who had recovered from COVID-19. DNA sequence: TGTGCCACCAGTCAGGACAATCTCGACGAGCAGTACTTC. It translates to CATSQDNLDEQYF.